This T cell receptor beta chain was recovered during a study of T cells expressing NK-cell markers. Overall study results and limits: It is unclear if expanded NKG2C-expressing clones target HCMV antigens. Researchers report these clonotypes also headed the CD3+CD56-NKG2C+ fraction in a few donors.

Production of TCR beta cDNA relied on 5'RACE template switching with UMIs. After re-calling the 5' RACE reads, TCRdb lists one entry per CDR3 protein, DNA absent. Its table records about 190,000 distinct CDR3 sequences. Germline V gene lookup returns CDR1 KGHSH and CDR2 LQKENI. There are 17 residues in the CDR3. Concerning this clonotype itself: What it binds is unknown.

The sample consisted of blood T cells: a sorted CD56 or NKG2C T cell subset, CD4+ or CD8+ T cells, or bulk PBMC T cells (not recorded which). The TCR was taken from a man aged 18-70 years in good health. The J gene is TRBJ2-3, the V gene TRBV18; the D call from TCRdb, TRBD2, cannot be confirmed without DNA. CDR3 amino acids: CASSPPPAGPSTDTQYF.